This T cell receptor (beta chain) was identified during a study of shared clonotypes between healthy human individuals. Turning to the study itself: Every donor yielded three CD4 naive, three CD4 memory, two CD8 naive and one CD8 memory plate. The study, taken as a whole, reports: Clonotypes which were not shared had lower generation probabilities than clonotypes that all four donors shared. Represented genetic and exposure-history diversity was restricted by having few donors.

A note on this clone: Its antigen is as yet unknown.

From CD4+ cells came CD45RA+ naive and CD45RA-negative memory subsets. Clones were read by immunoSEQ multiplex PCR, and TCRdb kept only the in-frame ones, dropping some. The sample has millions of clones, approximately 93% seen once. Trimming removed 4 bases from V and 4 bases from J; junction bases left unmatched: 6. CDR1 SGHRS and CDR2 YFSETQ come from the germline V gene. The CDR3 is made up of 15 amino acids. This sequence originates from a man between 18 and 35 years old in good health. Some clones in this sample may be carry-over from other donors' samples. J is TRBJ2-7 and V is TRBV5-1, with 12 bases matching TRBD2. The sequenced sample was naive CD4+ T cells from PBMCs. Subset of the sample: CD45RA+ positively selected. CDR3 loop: CASSRLAGDGYEQYF. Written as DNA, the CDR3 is TGCGCCAGCAGCCGACTAGCGGGAGACGGGTACGAGCAGTACTTC.